A selection of T cell receptor beta chains follows, all from one sample in a study of response to subunit inactivated influenza vaccine. TCRdb processed the RT-PCR reads anew with MiXCR; each CDR3 protein has one entry. The sample shows approximately 700,000 distinct CDR3 sequences, around 14% of them seen only once. The sample in question was PBMCs from blood, obtained 14 to 15 days before vaccination. The receptor source for this set is a man aged 45-60 years who received an inactivated influenza vaccine. CDR3s include the opening cysteine and the closing phenylalanine or tryptophan. A D gene is named only where the DNA matches it firmly. Size is omitted from some rows. Given values are once, few, many or a class for expanded clones.

j_call v_call d_call clone_size cdr3_aa cdr3_nt
TRBJ2-1 TRBV7-3 TRBD2 - CASSLTGLAGGNEQFF TGTGCCAGCAGCTTAACCGGACTAGCGGGGGGTAATGAGCAGTTCTTC
TRBJ1-2 TRBV15 - few CATSRDPSPKGYTF TGTGCCACCAGCAGAGATCCTAGTCCTAAGGGCTACACCTTC
TRBJ2-1 TRBV19 TRBD2 - CASRNLTSGRSYEQFF TGTGCCAGTAGGAATCTTACTAGCGGGAGATCATATGAGCAGTTCTTC
TRBJ2-7 TRBV5-5 - - CASNVPRSYEQYF TGTGCCAGCAATGTTCCCCGCTCCTACGAGCAGTACTTC
TRBJ2-5 TRBV11-2 - - CASSLNAGQETQYF TGTGCCAGCAGCTTAAACGCCGGACAAGAGACCCAGTACTTC
TRBJ1-2 TRBV28 TRBD1 few CASSRPGTGNLLYGYTF TGTGCCAGCAGCCGCCCCGGGACAGGGAACCTCCTATATGGCTACACCTTC
TRBJ1-1 TRBV5-1 - - CASSLVSEPEAFF TGCGCCAGCAGCTTGGTTTCAGAGCCCGAAGCTTTCTTT
TRBJ2-1 TRBV7-2 TRBD2 few CASSWTSGYSYNEQFF TGTGCCAGCAGCTGGACTAGCGGGTACTCCTACAATGAGCAGTTCTTC
TRBJ2-1 TRBV5-1 TRBD1 few CASSLDGTGGYNEQFF TGCGCCAGCAGCTTGGATGGGACAGGGGGCTACAATGAGCAGTTCTTC
TRBJ2-5 TRBV20-1 - few CSASSSGATQETQYF TGCAGTGCTAGTTCCAGCGGAGCTACCCAAGAGACCCAGTACTTC
TRBJ2-6 TRBV6-5 - - CASKAGANVLTF TGTGCCAGCAAGGCTGGGGCCAACGTCCTGACTTTC
TRBJ1-1 TRBV2 - few CASSGEQNTEAFF TGTGCCAGCAGTGGTGAGCAGAACACTGAAGCTTTCTTT
TRBJ2-7 TRBV5-1 TRBD2 - CASSTRLASEQYF TGCGCCAGCAGCACCAGACTAGCGAGCGAGCAGTACTTC
TRBJ2-1 TRBV7-9 - - CACRLGGNFDEQFF TGTGCCTGCCGACTAGGCGGGAATTTCGATGAGCAGTTCTTC
TRBJ2-1 TRBV4-3 - - CASSQAQGGDHYNEQFF TGCGCCAGCAGCCAAGCACAAGGGGGGGATCACTACAATGAGCAGTTCTTC
TRBJ1-5 TRBV7-6 - - CASSPGRFGNQPQHF TGTGCCAGCAGCCCGGGTCGTTTCGGGAATCAGCCCCAGCATTTT
TRBJ1-6 TRBV5-5 - few CASSSDAGRVGSPLHF TGTGCCAGCAGCTCCGATGCAGGACGAGTAGGTTCACCCCTCCACTTT
TRBJ2-5 TRBV5-1 TRBD1 - CASSPTLHAPGTGGETQYF TGCGCCAGCAGCCCGACCTTGCACGCGCCAGGGACAGGAGGAGAGACCCAGTACTTC
TRBJ2-1 TRBV5-6 - few CASSLAQVNEQFF TGTGCCAGCAGCTTGGCACAGGTTAATGAGCAGTTCTTC
TRBJ1-3 TRBV12-3/TRBV12-4 TRBD1 - CASNLSGGISGNTIYF TGTGCCAGCAATCTCTCAGGGGGAATCTCTGGAAACACCATATATTTT
TRBJ2-7 TRBV7-2 - few CASRRDKFYEQYF TGTGCCAGCAGAAGGGACAAATTCTACGAGCAGTACTTC
TRBJ2-3 TRBV4-2 TRBD2 many CASSQGGRGIDTQYF TGTGCCAGCAGCCAAGGCGGGAGAGGAATAGATACGCAGTATTTT
TRBJ2-4 TRBV29-1 - many CSVGAGLAKNIQYF TGCAGCGTTGGGGCAGGCCTAGCCAAAAACATTCAGTACTTC
TRBJ2-5 TRBV28 - - CASSPPIADQETQYF TGTGCCAGCAGCCCACCTATAGCGGATCAAGAGACCCAGTACTTC
TRBJ2-1 TRBV5-1 - many CASSSGDSYNEQFF TGCGCCAGCAGCTCGGGGGACTCCTACAATGAGCAGTTCTTC
TRBJ2-3 TRBV20-1 - few CSASSHLTDTQYF TGCAGTGCTAGCAGTCACCTCACAGATACGCAGTATTTT
TRBJ2-1 TRBV5-1 - many CASSLLWNEQFF TGCGCCAGCAGCTTGCTATGGAATGAGCAGTTCTTC
TRBJ2-2 TRBV7-3 - few CASSPGRGGTGELFF TGTGCCAGCAGCCCCGGACGTGGGGGGACCGGGGAGCTGTTTTTT
TRBJ2-1 TRBV5-1 TRBD1 few CASSLRQGRYNEQFF TGCGCCAGCAGCCTAAGACAGGGCCGGTACAATGAGCAGTTCTTC
TRBJ2-1 TRBV10-3 TRBD2 few CAISALAGGTAGTEQFF TGTGCCATCAGTGCCCTAGCGGGAGGGACCGCGGGGACTGAGCAGTTCTTC
TRBJ2-3 TRBV7-9 - - CASSFPQGRDTQYF TGTGCCAGCAGCTTCCCCCAGGGAAGGGATACGCAGTATTTT
TRBJ2-1 TRBV2 TRBD2 few CASSGGGGATEQFF TGTGCCAGCTCGGGCGGCGGGGGGGCCACTGAGCAGTTCTTC